This T cell receptor beta chain was obtained from a study of blood T cells in healthy people across ages. Sample-barcoded 5' priming and a J-beta primer mix drove a second PCR of about 6 to 12 cycles. A template-switch adaptor containing 12 random nucleotides labeled each cDNA molecule. TCRdb redid the calling of the 5' RACE reads with MiXCR, one entry per CDR3 protein. The sample contains over 500,000 distinct CDR3 sequences, roughly half of which appear only once. Study outcomes and limitations: Possibly confounding the expanded clonotype changes was the fact that donor CMV status was unknown. Naive T cell percentage showed a strong correlation with TCR beta diversity.

This clonotype appeared many times. As yet, its antigen is unknown. V dropped 1 base and J dropped 4; count of bases not matched to a gene: 7. This CDR3 spans 16 amino acids. This TCR derives from a woman aged 80 or over in good health. V usage is TRBV12-3 or TRBV12-4 and J usage is TRBJ2-3; 8 nucleotides match TRBD1. The sequenced sample consisted of blood. CDR3 sequence reads: CASSLGLSRGPDTQYF. For the CDR3, the DNA is TGTGCCAGCAGTTTAGGGCTGTCCAGGGGGCCAGATACGCAGTATTTT.